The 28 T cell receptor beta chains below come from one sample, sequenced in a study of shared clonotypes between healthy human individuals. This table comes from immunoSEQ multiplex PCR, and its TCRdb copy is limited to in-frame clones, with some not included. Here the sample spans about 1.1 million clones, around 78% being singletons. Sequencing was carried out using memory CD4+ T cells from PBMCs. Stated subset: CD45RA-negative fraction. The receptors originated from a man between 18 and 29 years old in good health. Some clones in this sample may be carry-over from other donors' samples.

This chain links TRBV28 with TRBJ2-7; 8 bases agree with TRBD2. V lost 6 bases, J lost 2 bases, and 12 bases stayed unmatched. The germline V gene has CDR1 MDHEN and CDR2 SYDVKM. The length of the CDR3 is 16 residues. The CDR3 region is CASRGRGDQGAYEQYF. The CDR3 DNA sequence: TGTGCCAGCAGGGGGCGGGGGGACCAAGGAGCCTACGAGCAGTACTTC.

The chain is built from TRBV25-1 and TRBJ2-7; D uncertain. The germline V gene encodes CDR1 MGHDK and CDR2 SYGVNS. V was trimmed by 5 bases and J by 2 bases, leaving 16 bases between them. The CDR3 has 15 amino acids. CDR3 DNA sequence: TGTGCCAGCAGTCCTCTCGGTGGGCTCCCCTACGAGCAGTACTTC. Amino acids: CASSPLGGLPYEQYF.

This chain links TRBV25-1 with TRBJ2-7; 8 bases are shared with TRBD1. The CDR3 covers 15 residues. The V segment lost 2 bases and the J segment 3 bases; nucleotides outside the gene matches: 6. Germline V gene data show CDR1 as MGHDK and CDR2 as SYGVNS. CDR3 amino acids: CASSEMGQARYEQYF. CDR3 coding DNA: TGTGCCAGCAGTGAAATGGGACAGGCCCGCTACGAGCAGTACTTC.

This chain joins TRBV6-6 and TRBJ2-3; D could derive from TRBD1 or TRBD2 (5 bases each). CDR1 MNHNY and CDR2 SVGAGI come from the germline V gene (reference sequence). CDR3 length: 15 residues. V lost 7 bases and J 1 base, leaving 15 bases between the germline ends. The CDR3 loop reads CASTYEGRGTDTQYF. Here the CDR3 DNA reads TGTGCCAGCACCTACGAGGGCAGGGGCACAGATACGCAGTATTTT.

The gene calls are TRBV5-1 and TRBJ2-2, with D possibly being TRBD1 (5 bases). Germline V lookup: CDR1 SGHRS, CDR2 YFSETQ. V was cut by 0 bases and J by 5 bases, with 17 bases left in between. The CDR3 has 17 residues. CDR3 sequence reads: CASSLAILGPETGELFF. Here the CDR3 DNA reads TGCGCCAGCAGCTTGGCGATTTTGGGGCCAGAGACCGGGGAGCTGTTTTTT.

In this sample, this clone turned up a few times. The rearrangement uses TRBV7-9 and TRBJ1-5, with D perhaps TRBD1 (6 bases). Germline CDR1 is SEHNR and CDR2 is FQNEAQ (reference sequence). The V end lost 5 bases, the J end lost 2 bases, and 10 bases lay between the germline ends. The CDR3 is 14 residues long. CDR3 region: CASSGPGGNQPQHF. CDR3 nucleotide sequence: TGTGCCAGCAGCGGCCCAGGGGGCAATCAGCCCCAGCATTTT.

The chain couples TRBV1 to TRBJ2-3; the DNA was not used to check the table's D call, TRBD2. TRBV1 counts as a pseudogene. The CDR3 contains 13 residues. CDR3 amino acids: CTSRASRTDTQYF. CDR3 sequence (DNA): TGCACCAGCAGAGCGAGTCGCACAGATACGCAGTATTTT.

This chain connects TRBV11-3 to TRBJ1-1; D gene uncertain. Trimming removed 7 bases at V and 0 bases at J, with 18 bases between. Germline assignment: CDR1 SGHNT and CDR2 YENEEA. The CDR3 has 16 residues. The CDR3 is CASTPLVSVLNTEAFF. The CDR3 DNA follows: TGTGCCAGCACCCCCCTGGTGTCTGTCTTGAACACTGAAGCTTTCTTT. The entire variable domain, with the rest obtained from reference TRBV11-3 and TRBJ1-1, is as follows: EAGVVQSPRYKIIEKKQPVAFWCNPISGHNTLYWYLQNLGQGPELLIRYENEEAVDDSQLPKDRFSAERLKGVDSTLKIQPAELGDSAVYLCASTPLVSVLNTEAFFGQGTRLTVV.

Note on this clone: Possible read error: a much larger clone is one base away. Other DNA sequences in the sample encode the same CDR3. CDR3 DNA sequence: TGTGCTAGCAGCCTTGACACAGCGCATGGCTACACCTTC. Encoded protein: CASSLDTAHGYTF. The chain recombines TRBV7-2 with TRBJ1-2; no clear D. CDR3 size: 13 residues. Per germline, CDR1 SGHTA and CDR2 FQGNSA.

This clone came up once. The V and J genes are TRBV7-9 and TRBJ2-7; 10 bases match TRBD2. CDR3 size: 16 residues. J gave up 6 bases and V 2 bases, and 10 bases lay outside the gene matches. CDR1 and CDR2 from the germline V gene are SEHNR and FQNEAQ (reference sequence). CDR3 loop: CASSLPQREGPREQYF. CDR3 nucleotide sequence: TGTGCCAGCAGCTTACCCCAGCGGGAGGGCCCCCGCGAGCAGTACTTC.

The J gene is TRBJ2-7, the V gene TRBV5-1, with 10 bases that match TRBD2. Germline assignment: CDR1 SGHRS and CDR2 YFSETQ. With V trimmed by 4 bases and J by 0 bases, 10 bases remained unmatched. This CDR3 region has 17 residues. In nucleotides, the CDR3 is TGCGCCAGCAGCCACGGCCTAGCGGGGGCTAGCTCCTACGAGCAGTACTTC. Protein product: CASSHGLAGASSYEQYF. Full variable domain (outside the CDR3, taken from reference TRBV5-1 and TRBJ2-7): KAGVTQTPRYLIKTRGQQVTLSCSPISGHRSVSWYQQTPGQGLQFLFEYFSETQRNKGNFPGRFSGRQFSNSRSEMNVSTLELGDSALYLCASSHGLAGASSYEQYFGPGTRLTVT.

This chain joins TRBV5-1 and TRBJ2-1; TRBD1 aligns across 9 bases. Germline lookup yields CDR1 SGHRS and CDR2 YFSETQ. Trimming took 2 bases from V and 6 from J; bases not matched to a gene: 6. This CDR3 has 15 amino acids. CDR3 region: CASSFRDRVINEQFF. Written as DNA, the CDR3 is TGCGCCAGCAGCTTCCGGGACAGGGTAATCAATGAGCAGTTCTTC.

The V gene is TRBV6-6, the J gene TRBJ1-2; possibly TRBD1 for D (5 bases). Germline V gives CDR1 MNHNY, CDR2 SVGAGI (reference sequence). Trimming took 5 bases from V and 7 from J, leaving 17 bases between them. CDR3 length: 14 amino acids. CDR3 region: CASSPGGTVVGYTF. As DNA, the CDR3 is TGTGCCAGCAGTCCCGGGGGAACTGTTGTTGGCTACACCTTC.

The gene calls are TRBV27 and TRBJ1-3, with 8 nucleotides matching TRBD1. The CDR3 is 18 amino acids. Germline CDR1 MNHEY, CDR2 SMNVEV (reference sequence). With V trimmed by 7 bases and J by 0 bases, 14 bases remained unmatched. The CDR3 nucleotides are TGTGCCAGCACCAATTCGGACAGGGAAGAGTCCTCTGGAAACACCATATATTTT. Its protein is CASTNSDREESSGNTIYF.

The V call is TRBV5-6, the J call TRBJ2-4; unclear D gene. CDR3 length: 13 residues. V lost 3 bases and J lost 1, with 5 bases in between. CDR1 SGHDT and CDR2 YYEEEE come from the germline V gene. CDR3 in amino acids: CASSYEAKNIQYF. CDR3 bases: TGTGCCAGCAGCTACGAGGCCAAAAACATTCAGTACTTC.

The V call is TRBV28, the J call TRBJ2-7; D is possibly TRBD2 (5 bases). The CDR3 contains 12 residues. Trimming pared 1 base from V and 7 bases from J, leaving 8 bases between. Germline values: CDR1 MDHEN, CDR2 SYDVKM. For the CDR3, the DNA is TGTGCCAGCAGTTTATCCGGGAAAGAGCAGTACTTC. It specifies CASSLSGKEQYF.

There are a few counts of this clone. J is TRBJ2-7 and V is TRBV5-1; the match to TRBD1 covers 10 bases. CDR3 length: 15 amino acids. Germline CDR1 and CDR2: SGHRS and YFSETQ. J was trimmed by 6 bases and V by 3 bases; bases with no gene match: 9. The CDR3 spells CASSSLRQGAGEQYF. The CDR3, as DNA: TGCGCCAGCAGCTCCCTCCGACAGGGGGCTGGCGAGCAGTACTTC.

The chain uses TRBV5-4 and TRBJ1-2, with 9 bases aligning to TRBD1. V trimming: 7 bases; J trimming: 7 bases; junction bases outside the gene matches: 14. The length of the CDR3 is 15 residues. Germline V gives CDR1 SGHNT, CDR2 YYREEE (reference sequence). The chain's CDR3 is CASGDQRQGVGGYTF. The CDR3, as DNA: TGTGCCAGCGGAGACCAACGACAGGGGGTGGGTGGCTACACCTTC.

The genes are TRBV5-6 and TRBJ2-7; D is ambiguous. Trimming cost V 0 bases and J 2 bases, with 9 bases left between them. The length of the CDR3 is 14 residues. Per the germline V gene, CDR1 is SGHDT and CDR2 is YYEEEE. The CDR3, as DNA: TGTGCCAGCAGCTTGGGGCCACCCCCCTACGAGCAGTACTTC. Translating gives CASSLGPPPYEQYF. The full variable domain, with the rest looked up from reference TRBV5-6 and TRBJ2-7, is DAGVTQSPTHLIKTRGQQVTLRCSPKSGHDTVSWYQQALGQGPQFIFQYYEEEERQRGNFPDRFSGHQFPNYSSELNVNALLLGDSALYLCASSLGPPPYEQYFGPGTRLTVT.

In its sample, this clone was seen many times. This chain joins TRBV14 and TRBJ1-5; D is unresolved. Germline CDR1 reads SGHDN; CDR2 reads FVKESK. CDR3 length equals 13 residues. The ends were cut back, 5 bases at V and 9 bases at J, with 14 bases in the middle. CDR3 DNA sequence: TGTGCCAGCAGCACCAAACCTGGTGGGCCCCAGCATTTT. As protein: CASSTKPGGPQHF.

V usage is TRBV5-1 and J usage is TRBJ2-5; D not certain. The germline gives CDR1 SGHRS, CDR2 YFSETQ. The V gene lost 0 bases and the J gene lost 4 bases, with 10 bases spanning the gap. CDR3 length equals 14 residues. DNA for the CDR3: TGCGCCAGCAGCTTGGACGTCGGAGTAGAGACCCAGTACTTC. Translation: CASSLDVGVETQYF.

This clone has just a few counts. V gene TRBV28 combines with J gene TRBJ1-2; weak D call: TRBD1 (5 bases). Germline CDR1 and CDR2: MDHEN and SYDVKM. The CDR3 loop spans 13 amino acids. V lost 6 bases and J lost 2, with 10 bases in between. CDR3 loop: CASSWGGNYGYTF. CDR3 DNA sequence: TGTGCCAGCAGCTGGGGGGGGAACTATGGCTACACCTTC.

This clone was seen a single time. For the CDR3, the DNA is TGCGCCAGCAGCCAAGACAGGGTCGTCTATGGCTACACCTTC. Protein: CASSQDRVVYGYTF. This sequence joins TRBV4-1 and TRBJ1-2; D might be TRBD1 (5 bases). CDR3 size: 14 residues. Germline V gene data show CDR1 as MGHRA and CDR2 as YSYEKL. Trimming removed 0 bases at V and 4 bases at J, with 9 bases between.

CDR3 sequence (DNA): TGCAGTGCTAACGACAGAAATGAGCAGTTCTTC. This encodes CSANDRNEQFF. V gene TRBV20-1 combines with J gene TRBJ2-1, with TRBD1 as a possible D gene (5 bases). The germline CDR1 and CDR2 sequences are DFQATT and SNEGSKA (reference sequence). The CDR3 has 11 residues. Trimming pared 4 bases from V and 7 bases from J, leaving 8 bases between.

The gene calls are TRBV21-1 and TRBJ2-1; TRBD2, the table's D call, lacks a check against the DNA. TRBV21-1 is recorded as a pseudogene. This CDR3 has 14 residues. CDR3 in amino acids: CASSKGQEADEQFF. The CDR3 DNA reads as TGTGCCAGCAGCAAAGGGCAGGAGGCCGATGAGCAGTTCTTC.

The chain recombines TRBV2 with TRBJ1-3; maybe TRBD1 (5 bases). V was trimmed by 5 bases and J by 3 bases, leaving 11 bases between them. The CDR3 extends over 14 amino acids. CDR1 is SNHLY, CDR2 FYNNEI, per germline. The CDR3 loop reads CASSMGTGGNTIYF. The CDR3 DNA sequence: TGTGCCAGCAGTATGGGGACGGGTGGAAACACCATATATTTT.

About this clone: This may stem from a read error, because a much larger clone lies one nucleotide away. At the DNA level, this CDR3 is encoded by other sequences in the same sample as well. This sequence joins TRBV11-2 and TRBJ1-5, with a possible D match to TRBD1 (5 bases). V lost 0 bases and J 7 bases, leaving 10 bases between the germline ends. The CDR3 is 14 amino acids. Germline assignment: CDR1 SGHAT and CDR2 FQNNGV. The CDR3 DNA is TGTGCCAGCAGCTTAGATGGGGGAAACCAGCCCCAGCATTTT. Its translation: CASSLDGGNQPQHF.

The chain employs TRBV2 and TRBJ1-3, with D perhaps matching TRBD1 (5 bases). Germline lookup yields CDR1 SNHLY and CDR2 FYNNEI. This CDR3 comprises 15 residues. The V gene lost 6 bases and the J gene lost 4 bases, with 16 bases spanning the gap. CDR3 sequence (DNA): TGTGCCAGCAGACAAGTGGGGGGGAGCGGAAACACCATATATTTT. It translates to CASRQVGGSGNTIYF.